This is a list of T cell receptor beta chains from one sample in a study of T cell responses to AZD1222 COVID-19 vaccine. Sequencing used immunoSEQ multiplex PCR; TCRdb keeps in-frame clones, though not all of them. The sample includes more than 75,000 clones, around 89% of them seen just once. This sample comprised peripheral blood, obtained on day 0 of AZD1222 vaccination. These receptors all stem from an adult in good health. Each CDR3 is given with its conserved first and last residue. The D gene is left open where the match is weak. Size tells how often a clone was seen (once, few, many) or the class of an expanded clone, and some rows leave it out.

.	.	12	TRBV6-6	TRBJ2-3	TGTGCCAGCAGTTACAGTTCAGATACGCAGTATTTT	CASSYSSDTQYF
.	once	15	TRBV28	TRBJ1-5	TGTGCCAGCAGTTTCGGAGGGGACAGCAATCAGCCCCAGCATTTT	CASSFGGDSNQPQHF
.	once	13	TRBV18	TRBJ2-3	TGTGCCAGCTCACCCCCTAGCACAGATACGCAGTATTTT	CASSPPSTDTQYF
.	.	15	TRBV14	TRBJ1-1	TGTGCCAGCAGCCAAGATGGACAGCCGTGGACTGAAGCTTTCTTT	CASSQDGQPWTEAFF
.	few	16	TRBV13	TRBJ2-5	TGTGCCAGCAGCTTGTCCGGTTGGGGATACCAAGAGACCCAGTACTTC	CASSLSGWGYQETQYF
.	once	15	TRBV25-1	TRBJ1-5	TGTGCCAGCAGCCCTGGTGTAGGGGCGGGTCAGCCCCAGCATTTT	CASSPGVGAGQPQHF
TRBD2	.	15	TRBV29-1	TRBJ2-7	TGCAGCGTGGCAGGGACTAGCGGGAGTACCTACGAGCAGTACTTC	CSVAGTSGSTYEQYF
TRBD2	.	18	TRBV28	TRBJ2-2	TGTGCCAGCAGTGTACCCGGGACTAGCGCCGCAGGCACCGGGGAGCTGTTTTTT	CASSVPGTSAAGTGELFF
.	.	11	TRBV11-2	TRBJ1-1	TGTGCCAGCAGCTTATTCACTGAAGCTTTCTTT	CASSLFTEAFF
TRBD1	.	15	TRBV19	TRBJ1-5	TGTGCCAGTAGCAGGGACAGGGGATACGATCAGCCCCAGCATTTT	CASSRDRGYDQPQHF
.	.	15	TRBV27	TRBJ1-1	TGTGCCAGCTGCCTTCGGAGGGACGTGAACACTGAAGCTTTCTTT	CASCLRRDVNTEAFF
.	.	18	TRBV9	TRBJ2-1	TGTGCCAGCAGCGTAGAGGGGTTGTGGGCAGGGTTGGGCAATGAGCAGTTCTTC	CASSVEGLWAGLGNEQFF
.	.	14	TRBV4-2	TRBJ2-1	TGTGCCAGCAGCCAAGATGGGACGGTAAATGAGCAGTTCTTC	CASSQDGTVNEQFF
.	.	11	TRBV7-2	TRBJ2-1	TGTGCCAGCAGCTTAGTAAGTGAGCAGTTCTTC	CASSLVSEQFF
TRBD2	.	15	TRBV27	TRBJ2-7	TGTGCCAGCAGGCCCCTAGCGGGGGGAACCTACGAGCAGTACTTC	CASRPLAGGTYEQYF
TRBD1	.	15	TRBV15	TRBJ1-5	TGTGCCACCAGCATCCCCAGGGGGGGCAATCAGCCCCAGCATTTT	CATSIPRGGNQPQHF
.	.	13	TRBV6-5	TRBJ1-2	TGTGCCAGCAGTTTCAGCCCTAACTATGGCTACACCTTC	CASSFSPNYGYTF
.	.	18	TRBV6-2/TRBV6-3	TRBJ1-5	TGTGCCAGCAGTTACTCGCTCAGGGGCGCTTGGGGCAATCAGCCCCAGCATTTT	CASSYSLRGAWGNQPQHF
.	.	12	TRBV5-1	TRBJ2-7	TGCGCCAGCAGCTTGGGGGGATACGAGCAGTACTTC	CASSLGGYEQYF
.	few	14	TRBV7-9	TRBJ2-7	TGTGCCTTCACCCAGGGGCAGGGCCCCTACGAGCAGTACTTC	CAFTQGQGPYEQYF
TRBD1	.	16	TRBV5-1	TRBJ2-7	TGCGCCAGCAGCTCTGGACCTCGACAGGGTGGATACGAGCAGTACTTC	CASSSGPRQGGYEQYF
.	.	14	TRBV3-1/TRBV3-2	TRBJ1-3	TGTGCCAGCAGCTCCCGTAGATCTGGAAACACCATATATTTT	CASSSRRSGNTIYF
.	.	13	TRBV7-3	TRBJ2-3	TGTGCCAGCAGCTTAATGGGAGCGGATACGCAGTATTTT	CASSLMGADTQYF
TRBD2	.	15	TRBV9	TRBJ2-7	TGTGCCAGCAGCGTAGAAGCGGGAGGGGACTACGAGCAGTACTTC	CASSVEAGGDYEQYF
TRBD2	.	15	TRBV18	TRBJ2-3	TGTGCCAGCTCACCATCTAGCGGAAGCACAGATACGCAGTATTTT	CASSPSSGSTDTQYF
.	.	15	TRBV9	TRBJ1-6	TGTGCCAGCAGCAAAGGGACTGGGGTAGCATCACCCCTCCACTTT	CASSKGTGVASPLHF
.	.	15	TRBV5-1	TRBJ1-2	TGCGCCAGCAGCTTGGGGGTCAGCCTAAACTATGGCTACACCTTC	CASSLGVSLNYGYTF
.	.	15	TRBV5-1	TRBJ1-1	TGCGCCAGCAGCTTCTCTCCAGACTTGAGCACTGAAGCTTTCTTT	CASSFSPDLSTEAFF
.	.	11	TRBV30	TRBJ2-1	TGTGCCTGGAGTGCAAGTGGTAGACAGTTCTTC	CAWSASGRQFF
.	.	15	TRBV28	TRBJ1-4	TGTGCCAGCAGTTTGATAGGGGGAGCTAATGAAAAACTGTTTTTT	CASSLIGGANEKLFF
TRBD2	.	17	TRBV5-4	TRBJ2-3	TGTGCCAGCAGCGGGACTAGCGGGGGGGCCAGCACAGATACGCAGTATTTT	CASSGTSGGASTDTQYF
TRBD1	.	14	TRBV5-6	TRBJ2-1	TGTGCCAGCAGCCCAGGGGGCTCCTACAATGAGCAGTTCTTC	CASSPGGSYNEQFF
TRBD2	once	15	TRBV5-1	TRBJ2-7	TGCGCCAGCAGCTCGTATCCGGGACTAGTGGGCGAGCAGTACTTC	CASSSYPGLVGEQYF
TRBD1	.	13	TRBV12-3/TRBV12-4	TRBJ2-1	TGTGCCACCACGACAGGGGGCCTGGTTGAGCAGTTCTTC	CATTTGGLVEQFF
.	.	15	TRBV27	TRBJ2-1	TGTGCCAGCAGTTCTCATTCTACAGGGCCCAATGAGCAGTTCTTC	CASSSHSTGPNEQFF
.	.	15	TRBV4-1	TRBJ1-5	TGCGCCAGCAGCCCCCGGGGCCTTAAAGGGGAGCCCCAGCATTTT	CASSPRGLKGEPQHF
TRBD1	.	14	TRBV19	TRBJ2-7	TGTGCCAGTAGTCTAGGGACAGGGAGCTACGAGCAGTACTTC	CASSLGTGSYEQYF
.	.	16	TRBV4-2	TRBJ2-2	TGTGCCAGCAGCCAAACGACGGGAGCGAACACCGGGGAGCTGTTTTTT	CASSQTTGANTGELFF
.	once	14	TRBV5-1	TRBJ2-1	TGCGCCAGCAGCCCTTTCACGGGGGACAATGAGCAGTTCTTC	CASSPFTGDNEQFF